What follows are 19 T cell receptor beta chains derived from one specimen sequenced in a study of T cells after yellow fever vaccination. TCRdb recomputed calls from the 5' RACE reads with MiXCR, one row per CDR3 protein. Here the sample spans roughly 26,000 distinct CDR3 sequences, 5.5% being singletons. This sample comprised PBMCs, either bulk or a sorted T-cell subset (CD4+, CD8+, memory, or dextramer-sorted; not recorded which), obtained 15 days after the yellow fever booster vaccination. Source of these receptors: a man aged 25 to 45 who received the YFV17D yellow fever vaccine.

Ten or more counts support this clonotype. The chain is built from TRBV11-2 and TRBJ1-5; D gene uncertain. V lost 5 bases to trimming and J lost 0 bases, with 5 bases between them. This CDR3 is 13 amino acids long. Per the germline V gene, CDR1 is SGHAT and CDR2 is FQNNGV. CDR3 protein: CASSPDSNQPQHF. The CDR3 DNA follows: TGTGCCAGCAGCCCGGATAGCAATCAGCCCCAGCATTTT. The complete variable domain, with remaining parts taken from reference TRBV11-2 and TRBJ1-5, reads EAGVAQSPRYKIIEKRQSVAFWCNPISGHATLYWYQQILGQGPKLLIQFQNNGVVDDSQLPKDRFSAERLKGVDSTLKIQPAKLEDSAVYLCASSPDSNQPQHFGDGTRLSIL.

This clonotype appeared many times. V and J are TRBV4-3 and TRBJ2-5; possibly TRBD2 for D (6 bases). The CDR3 runs 15 residues. Trimming left V 6 bases short and J 1 base short, with 15 bases between. CDR1 is LGHNA and CDR2 is YSLEER in the germline V gene. The CDR3 sequence: CASSDGLALQETQYF. In DNA, the CDR3 is TGCGCCAGCAGTGACGGTCTAGCGCTCCAAGAGACCCAGTACTTC.

This clonotype was seen repeatedly, ten times or more. The V gene is TRBV7-2, the J gene TRBJ2-3; possibly TRBD2 for D (6 bases). Trimming pared 4 bases from V and 1 base from J, leaving 9 bases between. CDR1 and CDR2 from the germline V gene are SGHTA and FQGNSA. The CDR3 runs 14 residues. This CDR3 is CASSSGEGTDTQYF. CDR3 DNA: TGTGCCAGCAGCTCGGGAGAGGGCACAGATACGCAGTATTTT.

There are many counts of this clonotype. The J gene is TRBJ2-1, the V gene TRBV6-1; the D gene is possibly TRBD1 (6 bases). The V gene's germline CDR1 is MNHNS and CDR2 SASEGT. Trimming took off 6 bases at V and 5 bases at J, with 20 bases between the two ends. The CDR3 has 16 amino acids. The CDR3 nucleotides read TGTGCCAGCAGCCCCAAGGGACACCTATCCCACAATGAGCAGTTCTTC. Encoded protein: CASSPKGHLSHNEQFF.

In this sample, this clonotype turned up many times. The chain employs TRBV11-2 and TRBJ2-7; no clear D. Deletions cut 5 bases from V and 0 bases from J, with 23 bases between. The germline CDR1 and CDR2 sequences are SGHAT and FQNNGV. CDR3 size: 18 residues. Here the CDR3 reads CASSEGIKTPTSSYEQYF. CDR3 bases: TGTGCCAGCAGCGAAGGAATAAAGACGCCGACCAGCTCCTACGAGCAGTACTTC. The full variable domain, with the rest looked up from reference TRBV11-2 and TRBJ2-7, is EAGVAQSPRYKIIEKRQSVAFWCNPISGHATLYWYQQILGQGPKLLIQFQNNGVVDDSQLPKDRFSAERLKGVDSTLKIQPAKLEDSAVYLCASSEGIKTPTSSYEQYFGPGTRLTVT.

This clonotype was counted at least ten times. V usage is TRBV27 and J usage is TRBJ2-1; 11 bases fit TRBD2. Looked up from germline, CDR1 is MNHEY and CDR2 is SMNVEV (reference sequence). The V gene end was trimmed by 10 bases and the J gene end by 5 bases; junction bases not matched to a gene: 13. The CDR3 is 16 amino acids. The CDR3, as DNA: TGTGCCACCACCGCTACCGGGACTAGCGGTGACAATGAGCAGTTCTTC. Protein product: CATTATGTSGDNEQFF.

This clonotype was detected ten times or more. The rearrangement uses TRBV4-3 and TRBJ2-1, with 9 bases matching TRBD2. The germline gives CDR1 LGHNA, CDR2 YSLEER. This CDR3 region has 15 residues. V trimming: 6 bases; J trimming: 0 bases; junction bases outside the gene matches: 3. The CDR3 sequence: CASSYSGSSYNEQFF. CDR3 sequence (DNA): TGCGCCAGCAGTTATAGCGGGAGCTCCTACAATGAGCAGTTCTTC.

This clonotype showed up many times. CDR3 DNA sequence: TGTGCCACCAGTGATTCAAAAGTCCGGGACAGGGTTGTTTTGAACACCGGGGAGCTGTTTTTT. Translated: CATSDSKVRDRVVLNTGELFF. This rearrangement joins TRBV24-1 to TRBJ2-2; TRBD1 aligns across 9 bases. CDR1 is KGHDR, CDR2 SFDVKD, per germline. This CDR3 is 21 amino acids long. The J segment lost 1 base and the V segment lost 2 bases, leaving 16 bases of the junction unmatched.

This clonotype was detected ten times or more. The CDR3 here is CASSLNMAGGLGANVLTF. In nucleotides, the CDR3 is TGTGCCAGCAGTTTAAATATGGCAGGGGGCTTGGGGGCCAACGTCCTGACTTTC. The J gene is TRBJ2-6, the V gene TRBV27; 8 nucleotides match TRBD1. Germline V lookup: CDR1 MNHEY, CDR2 SMNVEV (reference sequence). CDR3 size: 18 residues. Germline trimming cut 2 bases from V and 4 bases from J; bases unmatched to any gene: 10.

In its sample, this clonotype was seen many times. This chain joins TRBV2 and TRBJ1-5; possible D gene TRBD1, 5 bases. From germline, CDR1 is SNHLY and CDR2 FYNNEI. The CDR3 consists of 14 residues. V was trimmed by 6 bases and J by 3 bases, leaving 12 bases between them. The CDR3 sequence is CASSQGVTNQPQHF. The DNA for the CDR3 is TGTGCCAGCAGCCAGGGAGTCACCAATCAGCCCCAGCATTTT.

The table lists this clonotype with many counts. J is TRBJ2-7 and V is TRBV20-1; D gene unclear. This CDR3 contains 15 residues. The germline V and J ends were trimmed by 3 bases and 6 bases, with 21 bases remaining between them. Germline values: CDR1 DFQATT, CDR2 SNEGSKA (reference sequence). The CDR3 DNA reads TGCAGTGCTAGGGAGAGCTCGGGCCTGAGCGCCGAGCAGTACTTC. Amino acid sequence: CSARESSGLSAEQYF.

This clonotype was observed many times. This chain links TRBV5-1 with TRBJ2-3; the match to TRBD2 covers 9 bases. Germline CDR1 reads SGHRS; CDR2 reads YFSETQ. V gave up 6 bases and J gave up 2 bases; unmatched junction bases: 4. The CDR3 is 14 amino acids. CDR3 bases: TGCGCCAGCAAAATAGCGGGGGACACAGATACGCAGTATTTT. This translates into CASKIAGDTDTQYF. Full variable domain (outside the CDR3, taken from reference TRBV5-1 and TRBJ2-3): KAGVTQTPRYLIKTRGQQVTLSCSPISGHRSVSWYQQTPGQGLQFLFEYFSETQRNKGNFPGRFSGRQFSNSRSEMNVSTLELGDSALYLCASKIAGDTDTQYFGPGTRLTVL.

With regard to this clonotype: A much larger clonotype is one base distant, so this may be a read error. V and J are TRBV5-1 and TRBJ1-2; possible D gene TRBD1, 5 bases. With 5 bases removed from V and 1 base from J, the gap between germline ends came to 12 bases. Germline CDR1 reads SGHRS; CDR2 reads YFSETQ. The CDR3 totals 14 residues. The CDR3 protein is CASRAGAINYGYTF. CDR3 nucleotides: TGCGCCAGCAGGGCCGGGGCAATTAACTATGGCTACACCTTC.

This clonotype is judged medium-sized. The J gene is TRBJ2-1, the V gene TRBV2; 15 positions match TRBD2. This CDR3 has 17 residues. The trim removed 7 bases at V and 5 bases at J, leaving 9 bases unmatched. Germline values: CDR1 SNHLY, CDR2 FYNNEI. CDR3 in amino acids: CASTSGLAGGPNNEQFF. CDR3 sequence (DNA): TGTGCCAGCACTTCGGGACTAGCGGGAGGACCTAACAATGAGCAGTTCTTC. The full variable domain, in which reference TRBV2 and TRBJ2-1 provide the parts outside the CDR3, is EPEVTQTPSHQVTQMGQEVILRCVPISNHLYFYWYRQILGQKVEFLVSFYNNEISEKSEIFDDQFSVERPDGSNFTLKIRSTKLEDSAMYFCASTSGLAGGPNNEQFFGPGTRLTVL.

Details on this clonotype: This may come from a read error, since a much larger clone is one base off. The chain carries TRBV5-6 and TRBJ2-7, with unresolved D. Trimming took off 0 bases at V and 2 bases at J, with 9 bases between the two ends. This CDR3 contains 14 residues. CDR1 SGHDT and CDR2 YYEEEE come from the germline V gene. CDR3 loop: CASSLVQEAYEQYF. As DNA, the CDR3 is TGTGCCAGCAGCTTGGTTCAGGAAGCCTACGAGCAGTACTTC.

This clonotype came up many times. The chain couples TRBV14 to TRBJ2-7; D gene unclear. CDR1 SGHDN and CDR2 FVKESK come from the germline V gene. The CDR3 loop spans 11 amino acids. The V end was cut by 3 bases, the J end by 3 bases, with 3 bases between. CDR3 in DNA: TGTGCCAGCAGCCACAACTACGAGCAGTACTTC. It is translated as CASSHNYEQYF.

This clonotype was seen only a few times. This rearrangement joins TRBV7-2 to TRBJ2-2; D unresolved. V dropped 1 base and J dropped 6 bases, with 9 bases sitting between them. The CDR3 contains 14 residues. CDR1 and CDR2 (germline): SGHTA, FQGNSA. The DNA for the CDR3 is TGTGCCAGCAGCTTAGGGGGTGTGGCCGGGGAGCTGTTTTTT. Encoded protein: CASSLGGVAGELFF. Based on the CDR3 plus reference TRBV7-2 and TRBJ2-2, the full variable domain is GAGVSQSPSNKVTEKGKDVELRCDPISGHTALYWYRQSLGQGLEFLIYFQGNSAPDKSGLPSDRFSAERTGGSVSTLTIQRTQQEDSAVYLCASSLGGVAGELFFGEGSRLTVL.

This clonotype was picked up many times. The genes are TRBV24-1 and TRBJ2-1; D is uncertain. CDR3 length: 16 amino acids. V was shortened by 3 bases and J by 4 bases, with 15 bases between the two germline ends. Germline V CDR1 and CDR2: KGHDR, SFDVKD. CDR3 residues: CATSDRLAEAYNEQFF. CDR3 coding DNA: TGTGCCACCAGTGATCGTTTAGCTGAGGCTTACAATGAGCAGTTCTTC.

This clonotype was seen repeatedly, ten times or more. This chain joins TRBV7-2 and TRBJ1-5; D might be TRBD1 (6 bases). With 1 base removed from V and 5 bases from J, the gap between germline ends came to 12 bases. This CDR3 is 15 amino acids long. Per germline, CDR1 SGHTA and CDR2 FQGNSA. CDR3 nucleotides: TGTGCCAGCAGCTTAGTTGGGGGGGCCGATCAGCCCCAGCATTTT. Translation: CASSLVGGADQPQHF.